These 29 T cell receptor beta chains originate from one sample sequenced in a study of cytomegalovirus exposure and HLA in healthy donors. The PCR contained 60 Vbeta and 13 Jbeta primers. TCRdb's copy holds only in-frame clones and misses some; the assay was immunoSEQ multiplex PCR. The sample lists about 130,000 clones; around four fifths were seen once. Sequenced: PBMCs. The receptor set was obtained from a man in his thirties or forties in good health and CMV-seronegative.

This clone occurred once. The genes are TRBV13 and TRBJ2-1; 10 positions match TRBD1. V gave up 6 bases and J gave up 5 bases; unmatched junction bases: 10. The CDR3 runs to 16 residues. The germline CDR1 and CDR2 sequences are PRHDT and FYEKMQ (reference sequence). The CDR3 nucleotides are TGTGCCAGCAGTCAAACCATCGGGACAGGGGACAATGAGCAGTTCTTC. Residues: CASSQTIGTGDNEQFF.

This chain joins TRBV6-5 and TRBJ2-7; 9 bases map to TRBD1. Germline CDR1 reads MNHEY; CDR2 reads SVGAGI. Trimming at V came to 1 base and at J to 4 bases, leaving 5 bases not matched to a gene. This CDR3 has 15 residues. CDR3 nucleotides: TGTGCCAGCAGTTACTATGGGGGACAGGGTTACGAGCAGTACTTC. Translating it yields CASSYYGGQGYEQYF.

The CDR3 nucleotides are TGTGCCAGCAGCTTAAGACAGCCTTTAGAGACCCAGTACTTC. Its protein product is CASSLRQPLETQYF. This chain connects TRBV7-9 to TRBJ2-5, with D possibly being TRBD1 (5 bases). The germline V gene has CDR1 SEHNR and CDR2 FQNEAQ (reference sequence). CDR3 length equals 14 residues. V lost 2 bases and J 4 bases, leaving 11 bases between the germline ends.

The chain employs TRBV5-1 and TRBJ1-2, with 8 nucleotides matching TRBD1. Germline V gene data show CDR1 as SGHRS and CDR2 as YFSETQ. The CDR3 is 15 residues long. V shed 4 bases and J 4 bases; nucleotides not matched to a gene: 9. The CDR3 DNA follows: TGCGCCAGCAGCGCGGGGACAGGAGAGTCCTATGGCTACACCTTC. This encodes CASSAGTGESYGYTF.

The chain combines TRBV7-6 with TRBJ2-1; the D is unclear. The ends were cut back, 1 base at V and 7 bases at J, with 8 bases in the middle. This CDR3 is built from 13 residues. CDR1 SGHVS and CDR2 FNYEAQ come from the germline V gene. This CDR3 reads CASSLVLVNEQFF. CDR3 in DNA: TGTGCCAGCAGCTTAGTCCTTGTAAATGAGCAGTTCTTC.

V and J are TRBV28 and TRBJ1-2, with TRBD1 as a possible D gene (5 bases). This CDR3 is 13 amino acids long. Germline V lookup: CDR1 MDHEN, CDR2 SYDVKM. Trimming shortened V by 5 bases and J by 2 bases, and 9 bases separated the two germline ends. CDR3 in DNA: TGTGCCAGCAGTCGGGGGGAGAACTATGGCTACACCTTC. This translates into CASSRGENYGYTF.

This chain connects TRBV5-4 to TRBJ2-5, with 11 bases identical to TRBD2. Germline trimming cut 7 bases from V and 0 bases from J; bases unmatched to any gene: 8. The CDR3 sequence is 16 residues long. CDR1 is SGHNT and CDR2 is YYREEE in the germline V gene (reference sequence). The CDR3 bases are TGTGCCAGCCAACATACTAGCGGGGGCTACCAAGAGACCCAGTACTTC. It yields the protein CASQHTSGGYQETQYF.

The chain has TRBV25-1 and TRBJ1-1; D remains ambiguous. Trimming took 3 bases from V and 4 from J, leaving 15 bases between them. Looked up from germline, CDR1 is MGHDK and CDR2 is SYGVNS. The CDR3 covers 15 residues. This CDR3 reads CASSEARSGSTEAFF. CDR3 DNA: TGTGCCAGCAGTGAGGCCAGGTCGGGGAGCACTGAAGCTTTCTTT.

The chain uses TRBV5-1 and TRBJ2-3; TRBD2 might be the D (5 bases). Trimming pared 5 bases from V and 0 bases from J, leaving 13 bases between. Germline CDR1 and CDR2: SGHRS and YFSETQ. The length of the CDR3 is 15 residues. This CDR3 reads CASSPWETSTDTQYF. The DNA for the CDR3 is TGCGCCAGCAGTCCTTGGGAGACTAGCACAGATACGCAGTATTTT.

The gene calls are TRBV6-1 and TRBJ2-1; D perhaps matches TRBD1 (6 bases). V lost 4 bases, J lost 9 bases, and 19 bases lay in between. This CDR3 is built from 15 residues. CDR1 is MNHNS and CDR2 is SASEGT in the germline V gene. CDR3: CASSGRGRNPSEQFF. The DNA of the CDR3 is TGTGCCAGCAGTGGCAGGGGACGGAACCCCAGTGAGCAGTTCTTC.

V and J are TRBV5-1 and TRBJ2-1, with D perhaps matching TRBD2 (7 bases). In germline, CDR1 is SGHRS, CDR2 YFSETQ. This CDR3 has 18 amino acids. Trimming cost V 0 bases and J 1 base, with 17 bases left between them. The CDR3 DNA sequence: TGCGCCAGCAGCTTGGAACCCATCGGGGGGCGGTCCTACAATGAGCAGTTCTTC. This sequence encodes CASSLEPIGGRSYNEQFF.

The chain joins TRBV7-2 to TRBJ2-7; D is uncertain. The CDR3 loop spans 12 amino acids. Germline loops: CDR1 SGHTA, CDR2 FQGNSA. V was cut by 6 bases and J by 8 bases, with 14 bases left in between. The DNA for the CDR3 is TGTGCCAGCAGTTCCCAGGATTCCAAGCAGTACTTC. Translating gives CASSSQDSKQYF.

The chain recombines TRBV6-6 with TRBJ2-5; D might be TRBD2 (6 bases). CDR3 length: 11 amino acids. Looked up from germline, CDR1 is MNHNY and CDR2 is SVGAGI (reference sequence). V was trimmed by 5 bases and J by 14 bases, leaving 15 bases between them. CDR3 nucleotides: TGTGCCAGCAGTCTCAGCGGGCTAGTCTACTTC. Its translation is CASSLSGLVYF.

The chain has TRBV5-6 and TRBJ1-6; D is undetermined. This CDR3 spans 16 amino acids. V was pared by 0 bases and J by 0 bases, with 7 bases between. Germline CDR1 is SGHDT and CDR2 is YYEEEE. The CDR3 coding sequence is TGTGCCAGCAGCTTGGGCTCGGGCTCCTATAATTCACCCCTCCACTTT. Its protein is CASSLGSGSYNSPLHF.

The chain uses TRBV5-1 and TRBJ2-1, with D uncertain. V was clipped by 7 bases and J by 4 bases, with 12 bases between them. Germline-derived CDR1 and CDR2 are SGHRS and YFSETQ. This CDR3 region has 13 residues. The CDR3 here is CASALLQYNEQFF. The CDR3 bases are TGCGCCAGCGCCCTTCTCCAGTACAATGAGCAGTTCTTC.

This sequence joins TRBV7-3 and TRBJ2-1, with 8 bases lining up with TRBD2. The V gene end was trimmed by 3 bases and the J gene end by 8 bases; junction bases not matched to a gene: 6. From germline, CDR1 is SGHTA and CDR2 FQGTGA. The length of the CDR3 is 14 residues. The CDR3 DNA reads TGTGCCAGCAGCTTTTACGAGACTAGCGATGAGCAGTTCTTC. It codes for CASSFYETSDEQFF.

The gene calls are TRBV30 and TRBJ2-5; 12 nucleotides line up with TRBD2. The last part of the DNA fits TRBJ2-7 better; the J call may be wrong. CDR1 is GTSNPN and CDR2 is SVGIG in the germline V gene (reference sequence). This CDR3 comprises 18 residues. In DNA form, the CDR3 reads TGTGCCTGGAGTGTAAAAGTAGTGACTAGCGGGAGCCCCTACGAGCAGTACTTC. Protein product: CAWSVKVVTSGSPYEQYF.

This chain uses TRBV4-2 with TRBJ1-1; 7 nucleotides match TRBD1. Trimming at V came to 4 bases and at J to 1 base, leaving 6 bases not matched to a gene. The V gene's germline CDR1 is LGHNA and CDR2 YNFKEQ. The CDR3 totals 15 residues. Here the CDR3 DNA reads TGTGCCAGCAGCCTCCCGACAGGGCCGAACACTGAAGCTTTCTTT. Its translation is CASSLPTGPNTEAFF.

This clone was seen only once. The J gene is TRBJ2-5, the V gene TRBV7-2; the D gene is possibly TRBD2 (5 bases). V dropped 5 bases and J dropped 3 bases, with 13 bases sitting between them. CDR1 and CDR2 from the germline V gene are SGHTA and FQGNSA. The CDR3 has 14 residues. CDR3 sequence (DNA): TGTGCCAGCAGCCGAGACGGGGAGAAAGAGACCCAGTACTTC. Translation: CASSRDGEKETQYF. The whole variable domain, filled in from reference TRBV7-2 and TRBJ2-5, reads GAGVSQSPSNKVTEKGKDVELRCDPISGHTALYWYRQSLGQGLEFLIYFQGNSAPDKSGLPSDRFSAERTGGSVSTLTIQRTQQEDSAVYLCASSRDGEKETQYFGPGTRLLVL.

The rearrangement uses TRBV28 and TRBJ1-2, with TRBD1 matching over 9 bases. CDR3 length: 13 amino acids. J lost 4 bases, V lost 7 bases, and 4 bases had no gene match. Looked up from germline, CDR1 is MDHEN and CDR2 is SYDVKM. The CDR3, as DNA: TGTGCCAGCAAGACAGGGGGGATCTATGGCTACACCTTC. Protein: CASKTGGIYGYTF.

This chain uses TRBV5-4 with TRBJ1-2; D ambiguous. With 4 bases removed from V and 1 base from J, the gap between germline ends came to 14 bases. Germline CDR1 and CDR2: SGHNT and YYREEE (reference sequence). CDR3 size: 15 residues. The CDR3 coding sequence is TGTGCCAGCAGCGGGTACAGTGGAATTAACTATGGCTACACCTTC. Its translation: CASSGYSGINYGYTF.

The V and J genes are TRBV29-1 and TRBJ1-2, with TRBD1 matching over 8 bases. The V gene end was trimmed by 7 bases and the J gene end by 3 bases; junction bases not matched to a gene: 7. This CDR3 has 13 residues. CDR1 is SQVTM, CDR2 ANQGSEA, per germline. The CDR3 here is CSARQGTDYGYTF. In DNA, the CDR3 is TGCAGCGCTCGACAGGGGACGGACTATGGCTACACCTTC.

This clone was counted only a few times. The CDR3 loop reads CSVEFADTSYEQYF. CDR3 in DNA: TGCAGCGTTGAATTCGCGGACACATCCTACGAGCAGTACTTC. The rearrangement links TRBV29-1 to TRBJ2-5, with D maybe TRBD1 (5 bases). The DNA matches TRBJ2-7 better at its end, which makes the J call doubtful. CDR1 and CDR2 (germline): SQVTM, ANQGSEA. The CDR3 consists of 14 residues.

This chain joins TRBV19 and TRBJ1-2, with 12 bases identical to TRBD1. CDR1 is LNHDA and CDR2 is SQIVND in the germline V gene (reference sequence). After removal of 3 bases from V and 7 bases from J, the junction contained 6 bases not matched to a gene. This CDR3 region has 15 residues. The CDR3 DNA reads as TGTGCCAGTAGTATCCCGGGACAGGGGGCAGCTGGCTACACCTTC. Protein: CASSIPGQGAAGYTF.

This chain connects TRBV18 to TRBJ1-5, with D unclear. Germline V gene sequence: CDR1 KGHSH, CDR2 LQKENI. This CDR3 has 14 amino acids. The ends were cut back, 4 bases at V and 3 bases at J, with 10 bases in the middle. CDR3 coding DNA: TGTGCCAGCTCACGGTTGGGCAACAATCAGCCCCAGCATTTT. The encoded protein is CASSRLGNNQPQHF. Full variable domain (missing parts from reference TRBV18 and TRBJ1-5): NAGVMQNPRHLVRRRGQEARLRCSPMKGHSHVYWYRQLPEEGLKFMVYLQKENIIDESGMPKERFSAEFPKEGPSILRIQQVVRGDSAAYFCASSRLGNNQPQHFGDGTRLSIL.

This chain links TRBV5-6 with TRBJ2-1; D is possibly TRBD2 (5 bases). The CDR3 runs to 14 residues. Per germline, CDR1 SGHDT and CDR2 YYEEEE. Between the trimmed V and J ends, which lost 2 bases and 5 bases, there was a span of 11 bases. The CDR3 bases are TGTGCCAGCAGCTTAATAGCGCCAAACAATGAGCAGTTCTTC. It yields the protein CASSLIAPNNEQFF. Drawing the rest from reference TRBV5-6 and TRBJ2-1, the complete variable domain is DAGVTQSPTHLIKTRGQQVTLRCSPKSGHDTVSWYQQALGQGPQFIFQYYEEEERQRGNFPDRFSGHQFPNYSSELNVNALLLGDSALYLCASSLIAPNNEQFFGPGTRLTVL.

This clone was counted between two and nine times. The chain has TRBV27 and TRBJ2-7; a possible D gene is TRBD1 (5 bases). Trimming left V 5 bases short and J 4 bases short, with 12 bases between. Germline-derived CDR1 and CDR2 are MNHEY and SMNVEV (reference sequence). The CDR3 is 13 residues long. The CDR3 DNA is TGTGCCAGCAGTGCAAAAGGGGTGTACGAGCAGTACTTC. This codes for CASSAKGVYEQYF.

The genes are TRBV5-1 and TRBJ2-5, with 7 bases that match TRBD1. The length of the CDR3 is 14 residues. Germline V gene lookup returns CDR1 SGHRS and CDR2 YFSETQ. Trimming cost V 1 base and J 2 bases; bases outside gene matches: 2. CDR3 loop: CASSLLTGQETQYF. CDR3 in DNA: TGCGCCAGCAGCTTGTTGACAGGGCAAGAGACCCAGTACTTC.

This chain links TRBV5-6 with TRBJ2-1; TRBD1 might be the D (6 bases). The V gene lost 6 bases and the J gene lost 0 bases, with 13 bases spanning the gap. Germline V lookup: CDR1 SGHDT, CDR2 YYEEEE. CDR3 length: 15 amino acids. The CDR3: CASNPQGNSYNEQFF. In DNA form, the CDR3 reads TGTGCCAGCAACCCACAGGGAAACTCCTACAATGAGCAGTTCTTC.